This TCR beta chain was documented in a study of naive CD8 T cells in extremely preterm neonates (dated by TCRdb to 2015 to 2018). In the study overall: The age range of the adult participants is stated as 25-50 years in the abstract but as 20-50 years in the methods. The study compared the TCRbeta CDR3 repertoires of sorted naive CD8+ T cells among four age groups: extremely preterm neonates, term neonates, young children and adults. Points the paper makes about the study in general: Compared with all other age groups, preterm neonates showed significantly lower iChao1 richness (p < 0.05) along with an even clone distribution, indicating a less rich repertoire. Among the limitations the authors pointed out were a small sample size and productive template counts that varied across preterm samples. Preterm CDR3s were shorter, with fewer N additions and less junctional trimming, and were closer to germline than those of older groups. To track T cell development within individuals, the authors urged prospective longitudinal studies of preterm and term neonates. A larger fraction of CDR3 nucleotide sequences was shared among preterm neonates (roughly 2.7%) than among term neonates (roughly 0.4%), young children (around 0.03%) and adults (approximately 0.01%).

In regard to this clone: Its binding antigen is unknown. Base qualities were left out, and no much larger clone turns up one base away.

Peripheral blood was donated by five healthy children aged about 15-60 months undergoing elective routine surgery and by five healthy nonsmoking adults. A FACSAria III cell sorter was used to sort live, Annexin V-negative naive CD8+ T cells (CD3+CD8+CD45RA+CCR7+). Per sample, between roughly 19,000 and 100,000 naive CD8+ T cells were obtained by sorting. Ficoll-Paque density gradient centrifugation of diluted blood was used to isolate mononuclear cells. Before sorting, mononuclear cells were cryopreserved in approximately 10% DMSO plus 90% FBS and kept long term at -150 degrees C. Annexin V and antibodies against CD3, CD8, CCR7 and CD45RA were used to stain the thawed cells. Genomic DNA was extracted from snap-frozen sorted cell pellets with the DNeasy Blood and Tissue Kit. CDR1 and CDR2 (SEHNR, FQNEAQ) derive from the germline V gene (reference sequence). The CDR3 holds 13 amino acids from the cysteine to the phenylalanine. The kept DNA is CDR3 alone, 39 bases in frame from the first base. V is pared back by 1 base and J by 0 bases, with 4 bases lying between the germline termini.

TCRbeta CDR3 regions were amplified from genomic DNA by a two-step, bias-controlled multiplex PCR. The multiplex PCR used primers specific for every TRBV and TRBJ gene segment. The immunoSEQ Assay was used to generate TCRbeta repertoire data. On the authors' methods: A relative-frequency ratio and a modified nearest-neighbor algorithm were applied to filter and cluster reads so that closely related sequences were merged. IMGT annotation was the basis for assigning V, D and J genes to CDR3 sequences. Template counts were corrected for PCR amplification bias by normalization and were quantified against synthetic TCR CDR3 analog sequences. Only unique productive sequences, defined as in-frame CDR3 sequences without stop codons, were included in the analyses. The immunoSEQ Analyzer software was used to compute clonality, defined as 1 minus Pielou's evenness, and iChao1 richness. Depending on the Shapiro-Wilk normality results, either Student's t-test or a non-parametric test was run in JMP for statistical testing. TCRdb took over this immuneACCESS table, retaining in-frame rearrangements with V and J assigned. Such tables are incomplete; in checked studies, under half of the missing clones stem from an unresolved V gene, and the remainder is unexplained. That table is the source of V, J and clone size, and D and trimming were worked out from the DNA. Present in this sample are several thousand clones, about 98% of which were seen just once. Of the sample, more than 0.3% falls within the top ten clones.

Sequenced input: naive CD8+ T cells from blood. Rearrangement joined TRBV7-9 to TRBJ2-7; the D gene cannot be resolved reliably. The sequence was collected from a human donor in good health. The CDR3 amino acid sequence is: CASSLDSSYEQYF. The bases are TGTGCCAGCAGCTTAGACAGCTCCTACGAGCAGTACTTC.